One sample yielded the 24 T cell receptor beta chains listed below, sequenced in a study of blood T cell repertoires in COVID-19. The data were produced by immunoSEQ multiplex PCR, yet TCRdb's version contains in-frame clones alone and is incomplete. The sample lists 300,000 to 400,000 clones; around 91% were seen once. Sequencing input: peripheral blood. These receptor sequences come from a woman under 30 who had recovered from COVID-19.

The V call is TRBV5-1, the J call TRBJ2-4; TRBD2 agrees at 15 bases. The CDR3 runs to 18 residues. With V trimmed by 5 bases and J by 1 base, 7 bases remained unmatched. CDR1 is SGHRS and CDR2 is YFSETQ in the germline V gene. The CDR3 here is CASSYGLAGGPAKNIQYF. The CDR3, as DNA: TGCGCCAGCAGTTACGGACTAGCGGGGGGGCCGGCCAAAAACATTCAGTACTTC.

The chain links TRBV5-1 to TRBJ1-2, with a weak D call TRBD1 (6 bases). CDR1 is SGHRS, CDR2 YFSETQ, per germline. Trimming removed 1 base at V and 5 bases at J, with 15 bases between. The CDR3 runs 15 residues. The CDR3 sequence: CASSLLSGGQYGYTF. The CDR3, as DNA: TGCGCCAGCAGCTTGTTGTCTGGGGGCCAGTATGGCTACACCTTC.

The V call is TRBV4-3, the J call TRBJ2-3; D uncertain. Germline V CDR1 and CDR2: LGHNA, YSLEER. V shed 0 bases and J shed 6 bases, with 10 bases lying between them. CDR3 length equals 14 residues. The CDR3 DNA reads TGCGCCAGCAGCCAAGACCGGGTCGGGGATACGCAGTATTTT. Amino acids: CASSQDRVGDTQYF.

V and J are TRBV5-4 and TRBJ1-3, with D perhaps matching TRBD1 (6 bases). This CDR3 contains 16 residues. Per the germline V gene, CDR1 is SGHNT and CDR2 is YYREEE (reference sequence). V was trimmed by 4 bases and J by 4 bases, leaving 18 bases between them. The CDR3 DNA reads TGTGCCAGCAGCCGGGACCCCGGGACAATAGGAAACACCATATATTTT. Encoded protein: CASSRDPGTIGNTIYF.

The rearrangement joins TRBV12-5 to TRBJ2-1; the match to TRBD2 covers 7 bases. V shed 9 bases and J 4 bases; nucleotides not matched to a gene: 9. Germline CDR1 is LGHNT and CDR2 is FRNRAP. This CDR3 contains 14 residues. The CDR3 DNA reads TGTGCTAGCGCACCCCAAGCGGGATACAATGAGCAGTTCTTC. Translated, it gives CASAPQAGYNEQFF.

This chain connects TRBV9 to TRBJ2-5; 10 nucleotides line up with TRBD2. V lost 2 bases and J lost 5; bases outside the gene matches: 9. Germline CDR1 reads SGDLS; CDR2 reads YYNGEE. The CDR3 runs 16 residues. The CDR3 coding sequence is TGTGCCAGCAGCGTCGGGGCTAGCGGGAGTGGGGAGACCCAGTACTTC. This gives the protein CASSVGASGSGETQYF.

The chain links TRBV11-2 to TRBJ1-3, with D maybe TRBD1 (5 bases). Trimming took 4 bases from V and 5 from J, leaving 15 bases between them. This CDR3 spans 15 amino acids. Per germline, CDR1 SGHAT and CDR2 FQNNGV. The CDR3 spells CASSSWGQSRNTIYF. The CDR3 DNA follows: TGTGCCAGCAGCTCCTGGGGCCAAAGTAGAAACACCATATATTTT.

This chain joins TRBV14 and TRBJ2-1; 10 nucleotides agree with TRBD2. The germline CDR1 and CDR2 sequences are SGHDN and FVKESK. Trimming cost V 3 bases and J 0 bases; bases outside gene matches: 2. The CDR3 has 16 residues. DNA for the CDR3: TGTGCCAGCAGCCAGAGACTAGCGGGCTCCTACAATGAGCAGTTCTTC. It is translated as CASSQRLAGSYNEQFF.

The chain is built from TRBV19 and TRBJ1-4; D unclear. The CDR3 is 15 residues long. V lost 0 bases and J lost 8, with 13 bases in between. The germline gives CDR1 LNHDA, CDR2 SQIVND (reference sequence). This CDR3 is CASSIDGAGGEKLFF. The CDR3 DNA reads TGTGCCAGTAGTATAGATGGAGCAGGAGGCGAAAAACTGTTTTTT.

This chain uses TRBV3-1 (or the pseudogene TRBV3-2) with TRBJ2-5, with TRBD1 matching over 7 bases. After removal of 8 bases from V and 7 bases from J, the junction contained 7 bases not matched to a gene. The CDR3 length is 12 residues. CDR1 is LGHDT, CDR2 YNNKEL, per germline (reference sequence). CDR3 bases: TGTGCCAGCTCCGGGACAGTGTCGACCCAGTACTTC. This translates into CASSGTVSTQYF.

V gene TRBV11-2 combines with J gene TRBJ2-7, with 9 nucleotides matching TRBD2. This CDR3 is 14 amino acids long. Germline assignment: CDR1 SGHAT and CDR2 FQNNGV. J was trimmed by 2 bases and V by 5 bases; bases with no gene match: 4. The chain's CDR3 is CASSLAGLAYEQYV. The CDR3 nucleotides are TGTGCCAGCAGCCTAGCGGGACTAGCCTACGAGCAGTACGTC.

This chain joins TRBV6-5 and TRBJ2-1; D call uncertain. The V end lost 5 bases, the J end lost 8 bases, and 10 bases lay between the germline ends. The CDR3 is made up of 12 amino acids. Germline values: CDR1 MNHEY, CDR2 SVGAGI. The CDR3 DNA is TGTGCCAGCAGTCCCCACAGCCATGAGCAGTTCTTC. Translation: CASSPHSHEQFF.

CDR3 DNA sequence: TGCGCCAGCACCCCGGGGGTGAGCTCCTACAATGAGCAGTTCTTC. It translates to CASTPGVSSYNEQFF. The chain is built from TRBV5-1 and TRBJ2-1; D is perhaps TRBD2 (6 bases). The CDR3 has 15 residues. V was shortened by 6 bases and J by 0 bases, with 13 bases between the two germline ends. Germline CDR1 reads SGHRS; CDR2 reads YFSETQ. Variable domain in full (rest from reference TRBV5-1 and TRBJ2-1): KAGVTQTPRYLIKTRGQQVTLSCSPISGHRSVSWYQQTPGQGLQFLFEYFSETQRNKGNFPGRFSGRQFSNSRSEMNVSTLELGDSALYLCASTPGVSSYNEQFFGPGTRLTVL.

The rearrangement uses TRBV5-1 and TRBJ2-3; 8 bases fit TRBD1. Germline V CDR1 and CDR2: SGHRS, YFSETQ. The CDR3 is 16 amino acids. The V and J ends lost 2 bases and 2 bases, in that order; junction bases with no gene match: 7. Here the CDR3 reads CASSLILGQATDTQYF. CDR3 nucleotides: TGCGCCAGCAGCTTAATATTGGGACAGGCCACAGATACGCAGTATTTT. The variable domain in full, with the rest retrieved from reference TRBV5-1 and TRBJ2-3, is KAGVTQTPRYLIKTRGQQVTLSCSPISGHRSVSWYQQTPGQGLQFLFEYFSETQRNKGNFPGRFSGRQFSNSRSEMNVSTLELGDSALYLCASSLILGQATDTQYFGPGTRLTVL.

This chain links TRBV19 with TRBJ2-2, with 13 bases identical to TRBD2. V lost 8 bases to trimming and J lost 8 bases; unmatched junction nucleotides: 8. This CDR3 contains 15 residues. CDR1 is LNHDA, CDR2 SQIVND, per germline (reference sequence). The CDR3 region has the DNA TGTGCCAGTGCAACCGGGACTAGCGGGACAGGGGAGCTGTTTTTT. Protein product: CASATGTSGTGELFF.

The chain combines TRBV5-6 with TRBJ2-3, with 13 bases lining up with TRBD2. Germline assignment: CDR1 SGHDT and CDR2 YYEEEE. With V trimmed by 4 bases and J by 7 bases, 15 bases remained unmatched. The CDR3 contains 18 residues. The CDR3, as DNA: TGTGCCAGCAGCGAACGGACTAGCGGGAGTCGCGCCGCGAATACGCAGTATTTT. As protein: CASSERTSGSRAANTQYF.

This clone showed up many times. V gene TRBV9 combines with J gene TRBJ2-2; the D is unclear. The length of the CDR3 is 16 residues. V was pared by 4 bases and J by 5 bases, with 18 bases between. Per germline, CDR1 SGDLS and CDR2 YYNGEE. The CDR3 loop is CASSSPRGLETGELFF. The CDR3 nucleotides are TGTGCCAGCAGCTCCCCCCGAGGCCTAGAAACCGGGGAGCTGTTTTTT.

The chain combines TRBV6-2 or TRBV6-3 with TRBJ2-1; 10 bases match TRBD2. Germline V gene lookup returns CDR1 MNHEY and CDR2 SVGEGT. CDR3 length: 17 amino acids. The V segment lost 4 bases and the J segment 4 bases; nucleotides outside the gene matches: 10. The CDR3, as DNA: TGTGCCAGCAGTTTACGGACTAGCGGAACTGCTTACAATGAGCAGTTCTTC. Encoded protein: CASSLRTSGTAYNEQFF.

The V and J genes are TRBV10-2 and TRBJ2-1, with TRBD1 matching 7 bases. J lost 12 bases, V lost 3 bases, and 8 bases had no gene match. Germline-derived CDR1 and CDR2 are WSHSY and SAAADI. The CDR3 is made up of 13 amino acids. The CDR3 coding sequence is TGCGCCAGCAGTGATTGGCAGGGGGATGGGCAGTTCTTC. It is translated as CASSDWQGDGQFF.

The chain combines TRBV11-3 with TRBJ2-3; 7 nucleotides align to TRBD2. The germline V gene encodes CDR1 SGHNT and CDR2 YENEEA. J gave up 0 bases and V 6 bases, and 3 bases lay outside the gene matches. The CDR3 sequence is 14 residues long. The CDR3 sequence: CASRSGMSTDTQYF. The CDR3 coding sequence is TGTGCCAGCAGAAGCGGGATGAGCACAGATACGCAGTATTTT.

The V and J genes are TRBV5-6 and TRBJ1-2, with a weak D call TRBD1 (6 bases). Germline loops: CDR1 SGHDT, CDR2 YYEEEE. V was shortened by 1 base and J by 5 bases, with 21 bases between the two germline ends. CDR3 length: 17 residues. The CDR3 coding sequence is TGTGCCAGCAGCTTGAGATTGCAGGGGAGGGTCGGATATGGCTACACCTTC. This sequence encodes CASSLRLQGRVGYGYTF.

The chain links TRBV13 to TRBJ1-1; tentative D call: TRBD1 (6 bases). Germline V gene lookup returns CDR1 PRHDT and CDR2 FYEKMQ (reference sequence). Trimming removed 10 bases from V and 4 bases from J, with 16 bases in between. The CDR3 covers 13 residues. The CDR3 DNA reads TGTGCCACCTCAACAGGGTTATTCACTGAAGCTTTCTTT. Translating it yields CATSTGLFTEAFF. The full variable domain, in which reference TRBV13 and TRBJ1-1 provide the parts outside the CDR3, is AAGVIQSPRHLIKEKRETATLKCYPIPRHDTVYWYQQGPGQDPQFLISFYEKMQSDKGSIPDRFSAQQFSDYHSELNMSSLELGDSALYFCATSTGLFTEAFFGQGTRLTVV.

The CDR3 loop reads CASSPTGTAEAFF. The DNA of the CDR3 is TGTGCCAGCAGCCCCACCGGGACAGCTGAAGCTTTCTTT. This rearrangement joins TRBV3-1 (or the pseudogene TRBV3-2) to TRBJ1-1; TRBD1 matches 7 bases. This CDR3 spans 13 amino acids. The V gene's germline CDR1 is LGHDT and CDR2 YNNKEL (reference sequence). Unmatched junction bases numbered 5, after V lost 4 bases and J lost 6 bases.

The V gene is TRBV28, the J gene TRBJ1-4; D might be TRBD1 (6 bases). Looked up from germline, CDR1 is MDHEN and CDR2 is SYDVKM. CDR3 size: 16 residues. Trimming stripped 1 base from V and 6 bases from J, with 15 bases between. In nucleotides, the CDR3 is TGTGCCAGCAGTTTATCGGGGGGCGTAGGGTATGAAAAACTGTTTTTT. Protein product: CASSLSGGVGYEKLFF.